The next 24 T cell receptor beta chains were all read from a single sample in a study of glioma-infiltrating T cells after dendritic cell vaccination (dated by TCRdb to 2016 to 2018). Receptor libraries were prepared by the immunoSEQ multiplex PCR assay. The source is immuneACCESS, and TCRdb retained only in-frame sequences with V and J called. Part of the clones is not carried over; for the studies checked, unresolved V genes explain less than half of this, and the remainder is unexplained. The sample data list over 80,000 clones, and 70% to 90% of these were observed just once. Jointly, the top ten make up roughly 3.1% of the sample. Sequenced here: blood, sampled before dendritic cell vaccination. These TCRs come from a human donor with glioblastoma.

In DNA, the CDR3 is TGTGCCAGTAGTCCCGCGGGGAAATCAAATCAGCCCCAGCATTTT. It yields the protein CASSPAGKSNQPQHF. The J gene is TRBJ1-5, the V gene TRBV19; no reliable D call. The CDR3 contains 15 residues. V was cut by 5 bases and J by 4 bases, with 15 bases left in between. Per the germline V gene, CDR1 is LNHDA and CDR2 is SQIVND (reference sequence).

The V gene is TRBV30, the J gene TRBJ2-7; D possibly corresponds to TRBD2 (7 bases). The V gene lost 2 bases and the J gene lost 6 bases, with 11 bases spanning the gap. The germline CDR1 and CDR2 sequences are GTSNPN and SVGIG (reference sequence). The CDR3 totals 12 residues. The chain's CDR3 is CAWSSAGAEQYF. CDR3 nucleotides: TGTGCCTGGAGTTCCGCGGGGGCCGAGCAGTACTTC.

Here the CDR3 DNA reads TGCGCCAGCAGTGACCAGGCCAAGATGAACACTGAAGCTTTCTTT. Translating it yields CASSDQAKMNTEAFF. The V gene is TRBV10-1, the J gene TRBJ1-1, with D unclear. Germline CDR1 is WNHNN and CDR2 is SYGVQD (reference sequence). This CDR3 has 15 amino acids. Trimming shortened V by 3 bases and J by 0 bases, and 11 bases separated the two germline ends.

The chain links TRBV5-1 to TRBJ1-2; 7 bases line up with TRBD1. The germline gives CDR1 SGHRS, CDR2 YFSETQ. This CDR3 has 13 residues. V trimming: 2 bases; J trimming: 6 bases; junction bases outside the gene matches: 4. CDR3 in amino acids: CASSFEGGNGYTF. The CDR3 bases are TGCGCCAGCAGCTTTGAAGGGGGCAATGGCTACACCTTC.

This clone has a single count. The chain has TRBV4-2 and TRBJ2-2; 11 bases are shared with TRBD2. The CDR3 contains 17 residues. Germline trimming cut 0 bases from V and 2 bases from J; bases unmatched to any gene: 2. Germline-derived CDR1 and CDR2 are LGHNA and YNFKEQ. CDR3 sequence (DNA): TGTGCCAGCAGCCAAGAAACTAGCGGGAGTAACACCGGGGAGCTGTTTTTT. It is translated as CASSQETSGSNTGELFF.

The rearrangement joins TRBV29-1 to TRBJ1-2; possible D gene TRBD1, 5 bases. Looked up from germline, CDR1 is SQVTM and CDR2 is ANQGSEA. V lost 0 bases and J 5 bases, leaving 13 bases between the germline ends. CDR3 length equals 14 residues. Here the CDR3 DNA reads TGCAGCGTTGAAGATCGCAGGGATGAATATGGCTACACCTTC. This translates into CSVEDRRDEYGYTF.

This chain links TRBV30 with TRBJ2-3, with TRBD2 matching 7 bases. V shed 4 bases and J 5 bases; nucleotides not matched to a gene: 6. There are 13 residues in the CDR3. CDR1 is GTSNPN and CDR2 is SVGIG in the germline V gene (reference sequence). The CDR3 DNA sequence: TGTGCCTGGACCCGCGGGGGAGGAGATACGCAGTATTTT. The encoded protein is CAWTRGGGDTQYF. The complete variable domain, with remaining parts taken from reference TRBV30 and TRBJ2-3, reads SQTIHQWPATLVQPVGSPLSLECTVEGTSNPNLYWYRQAAGRGLQLLFYSVGIGQISSEVPQNLSASRPQDRQFILSSKKLLLSDSGFYLCAWTRGGGDTQYFGPGTRLTVL.

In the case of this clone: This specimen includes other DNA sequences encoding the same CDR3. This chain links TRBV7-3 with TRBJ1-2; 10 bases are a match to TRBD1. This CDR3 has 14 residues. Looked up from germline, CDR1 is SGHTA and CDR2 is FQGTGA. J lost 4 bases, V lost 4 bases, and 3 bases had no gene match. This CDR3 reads CASSSGQGGYGYTF. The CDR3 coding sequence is TGTGCCAGCAGCTCCGGACAGGGGGGCTATGGCTACACCTTC.

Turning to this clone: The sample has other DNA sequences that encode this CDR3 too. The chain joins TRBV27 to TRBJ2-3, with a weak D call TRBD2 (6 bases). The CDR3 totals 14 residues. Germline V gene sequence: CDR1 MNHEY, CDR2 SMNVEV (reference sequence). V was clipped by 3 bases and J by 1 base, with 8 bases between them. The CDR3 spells CASSFSGGTDTQYF. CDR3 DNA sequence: TGTGCCAGCAGTTTTAGCGGTGGCACAGATACGCAGTATTTT.

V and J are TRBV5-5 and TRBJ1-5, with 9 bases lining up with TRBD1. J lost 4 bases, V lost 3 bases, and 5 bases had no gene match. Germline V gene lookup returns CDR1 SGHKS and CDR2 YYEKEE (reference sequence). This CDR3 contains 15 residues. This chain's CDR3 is CASSWDRDVNQPQHF. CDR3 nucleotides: TGTGCCAGCAGCTGGGACAGGGATGTTAATCAGCCCCAGCATTTT.

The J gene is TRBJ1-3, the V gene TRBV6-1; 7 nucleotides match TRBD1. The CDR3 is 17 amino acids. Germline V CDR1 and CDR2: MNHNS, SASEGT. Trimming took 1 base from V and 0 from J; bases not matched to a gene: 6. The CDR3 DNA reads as TGTGCCAGCAGTGAAGGTACAGGGGCCTTCTCTGGAAACACCATATATTTT. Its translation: CASSEGTGAFSGNTIYF.

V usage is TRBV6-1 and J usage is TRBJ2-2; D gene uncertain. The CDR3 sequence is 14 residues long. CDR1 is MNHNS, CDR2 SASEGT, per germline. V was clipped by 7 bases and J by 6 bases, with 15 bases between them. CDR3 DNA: TGTGCCAGCACCAAAAGTGTAGAGCCCGGGGAGCTGTTTTTT. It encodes CASTKSVEPGELFF.

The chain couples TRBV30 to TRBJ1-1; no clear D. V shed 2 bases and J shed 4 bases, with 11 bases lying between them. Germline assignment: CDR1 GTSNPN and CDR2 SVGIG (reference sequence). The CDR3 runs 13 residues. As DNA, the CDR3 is TGTGCCTGGAGTCTAGACGGGAGCACTGAAGCTTTCTTT. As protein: CAWSLDGSTEAFF.

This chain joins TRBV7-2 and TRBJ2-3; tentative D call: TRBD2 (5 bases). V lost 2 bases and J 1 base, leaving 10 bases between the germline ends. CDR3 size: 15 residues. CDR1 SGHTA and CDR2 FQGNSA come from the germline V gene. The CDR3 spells CASSLSGRRTDTQYF. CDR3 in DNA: TGTGCCAGCAGCTTATCGGGGAGACGCACAGATACGCAGTATTTT.

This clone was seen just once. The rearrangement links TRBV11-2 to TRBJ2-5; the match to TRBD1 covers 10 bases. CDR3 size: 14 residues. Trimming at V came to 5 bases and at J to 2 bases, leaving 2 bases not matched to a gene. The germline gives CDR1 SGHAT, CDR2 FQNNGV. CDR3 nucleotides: TGTGCCAGCAGCCCGGACAGGGGGCAAGAGACCCAGTACTTC. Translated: CASSPDRGQETQYF.

The CDR3 DNA follows: TGTGCCAGTAGCCCCTCGCGGGGGGTCTCAGATACGCAGTATTTT. It translates to CASSPSRGVSDTQYF. This chain connects TRBV19 to TRBJ2-3; 8 positions match TRBD2. Germline V gene lookup returns CDR1 LNHDA and CDR2 SQIVND (reference sequence). The CDR3 is 15 amino acids. Trimming at V came to 6 bases and at J to 4 bases, leaving 9 bases not matched to a gene.

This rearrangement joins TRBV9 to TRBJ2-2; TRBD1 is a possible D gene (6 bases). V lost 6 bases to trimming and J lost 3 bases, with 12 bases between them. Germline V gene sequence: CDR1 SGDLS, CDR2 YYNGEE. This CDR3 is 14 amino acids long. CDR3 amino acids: CASNNRVDTGELFF. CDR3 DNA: TGTGCCAGCAATAACAGGGTCGACACCGGGGAGCTGTTTTTT.

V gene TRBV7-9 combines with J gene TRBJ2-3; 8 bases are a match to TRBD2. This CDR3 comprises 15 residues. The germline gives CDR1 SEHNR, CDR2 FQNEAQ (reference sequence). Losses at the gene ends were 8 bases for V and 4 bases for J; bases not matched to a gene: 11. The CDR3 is CASPGTSGAPDTQYF. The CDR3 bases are TGTGCCAGCCCCGGGACTAGTGGTGCCCCAGATACGCAGTATTTT.

The CDR3 reads CASSPTRGGSYGYTF. For the CDR3, the DNA is TGTGCCAGTAGTCCAACCCGGGGAGGGTCCTATGGCTACACCTTC. The chain employs TRBV19 and TRBJ1-2; D not resolved. Germline lookup yields CDR1 LNHDA and CDR2 SQIVND (reference sequence). V shed 5 bases and J shed 4 bases, with 17 bases lying between them. This CDR3 has 15 amino acids. Looking up the rest from reference TRBV19 and TRBJ1-2 gives the full variable domain: DGGITQSPKYLFRKEGQNVTLSCEQNLNHDAMYWYRQDPGQGLRLIYYSQIVNDFQKGDIAEGYSVSREKKESFPLTVTSAQKNPTAFYLCASSPTRGGSYGYTFGSGTRLTVV.

The CDR3 nucleotides read TGTGCCATCAGTGCCGGACAGGAAGAGACCCAGTACTTC. Translation gives CAISAGQEETQYF. The rearrangement joins TRBV10-3 to TRBJ2-5; 7 bases are shared with TRBD1. V was clipped by 4 bases and J by 3 bases; unmatched bases: 2. From germline, CDR1 is ENHRY and CDR2 SYGVKD. The CDR3 length is 13 residues.

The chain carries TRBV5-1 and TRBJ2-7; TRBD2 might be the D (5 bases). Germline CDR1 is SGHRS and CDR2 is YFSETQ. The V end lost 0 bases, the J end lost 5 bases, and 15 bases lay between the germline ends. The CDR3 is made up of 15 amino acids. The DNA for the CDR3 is TGCGCCAGCAGCTTGGCCCCCTACAGCGGCAACGAGCAGTACTTC. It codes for CASSLAPYSGNEQYF.

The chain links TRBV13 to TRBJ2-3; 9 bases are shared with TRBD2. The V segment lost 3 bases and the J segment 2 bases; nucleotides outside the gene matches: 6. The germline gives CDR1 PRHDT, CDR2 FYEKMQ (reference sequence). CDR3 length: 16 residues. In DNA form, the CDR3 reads TGTGCCAGCAGCTTTCGTCTAGCGGGGACCACAGATACGCAGTATTTT. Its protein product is CASSFRLAGTTDTQYF.

The CDR3 bases are TGTGCCAGCAGCCTCGAGCTGGCGAACACCGGGGAGCTGTTTTTT. Translating it yields CASSLELANTGELFF. The chain couples TRBV2 to TRBJ2-2; D is uncertain. With 6 bases removed from V and 0 bases from J, the gap between germline ends came to 11 bases. The CDR3 is 15 amino acids. Germline values: CDR1 SNHLY, CDR2 FYNNEI.

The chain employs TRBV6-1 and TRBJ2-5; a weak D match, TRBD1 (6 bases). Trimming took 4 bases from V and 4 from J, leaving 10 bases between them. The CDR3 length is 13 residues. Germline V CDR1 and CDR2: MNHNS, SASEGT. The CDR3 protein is CASSGARGETQYF. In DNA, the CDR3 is TGTGCCAGCAGTGGCGCCAGGGGAGAGACCCAGTACTTC.